The rows below give T cell receptor beta chains drawn from one sample of a study of blood T cell repertoires in COVID-19. Method: immunoSEQ multiplex PCR; TCRdb's copy keeps in-frame clones and lacks some. The table has roughly 100,000 clones, approximately 91% seen once; the top ten hold 3.5% to 4.5%. The specimen sequenced was peripheral blood. The source of these receptors is a man younger than 35 with acute or convalescent COVID-19. Each CDR3 is given with its conserved first and last residue.

TRBJ1-5,TRBV2,CASSGRNQPQHF
TRBJ2-3,TRBV5-4,CASSLALVSSDTQYF
TRBJ1-1,TRBV5-1,CASSSTTGSGGEAFF
TRBJ2-1,TRBV25-1,CASSTGLASPNEQFF
TRBJ2-7,TRBV18,CASSPSQTSVNEQYF
TRBJ1-2,TRBV5-1,CASSLSRQAHGYTF
TRBJ2-1,TRBV19,CASSSSQGLAGGLATYNEQFF
TRBJ2-1,TRBV3-1/TRBV3-2,CAGSPTAGSYNEQFF
TRBJ1-5,TRBV18,CASSPGSYNQPQHF
TRBJ1-5,TRBV2,CASSDPARYQPQHF
TRBJ1-2,TRBV6-2/TRBV6-3,CASSWGQGKRNGYTF
TRBJ1-1,TRBV12-3/TRBV12-4,CASSPPDSEAFF
TRBJ2-3,TRBV19,CASSMVWGGLTQYF
TRBJ2-5,TRBV24-1,CATSGGAGGTETQYF
TRBJ2-3,TRBV29-1,CSVGGTSGADTQYF
TRBJ1-5,TRBV6-5,CATVIQGLNQPQHF
TRBJ1-3,TRBV30,CAWSLMSAGISGNTIYF
TRBJ1-2,TRBV5-5,CASSFTDRGGHGYTF
TRBJ2-2,TRBV27,CASSSPWDRPLTGELFF
TRBJ1-1,TRBV29-1,CSVVRVRGDTEAFF
TRBJ2-7,TRBV6-5,CASQTRDRGPYEQYF
TRBJ1-1,TRBV5-4,CASSRQGGFLNTEAFF
TRBJ2-7,TRBV13,CASSLGGQGVNEQYF
TRBJ2-5,TRBV5-4,CASSGSSRGVMETQYF
TRBJ2-2,TRBV11-3,CASGDRHTGELFF
TRBJ1-1,TRBV11-2,CASSLGGNTEAFF
TRBJ1-2,TRBV27,CASSGGQGGYGYTF
TRBJ2-1,TRBV9,CASRSAGVGNEQFF
TRBJ1-5,TRBV15,CATSRDDRPGDQPQHF
TRBJ2-3,TRBV29-1,CSVRTGYTDTQYF
TRBJ2-7,TRBV24-1,CATSDSGLVNEQYF
TRBJ2-3,TRBV9,CAPREDTQYF
TRBJ1-2,TRBV6-6,CASSSPAGGSVDGYTF
TRBJ2-1,TRBV11-2,CASTTDRGLISEQFF
TRBJ1-6,TRBV7-9,CASSPSGLALHF
TRBJ1-5,TRBV18,CASSPSRAQGVGQPQHF
TRBJ2-7,TRBV9,CASSPPGQGPTRQYF
TRBJ1-5,TRBV27,CASSSSVIEPQHF
TRBJ1-2,TRBV9,CASSVAGGIYGYTF
TRBJ1-6,TRBV12-3/TRBV12-4,CASRQGNRSPLHF
TRBJ2-1,TRBV7-2,CASSSWDMGLYNEQFF
TRBJ2-1,TRBV25-1,CASSDNRDRGYNEQFF
TRBJ2-5,TRBV4-1,CASSLAGKETQYF
TRBJ1-5,TRBV2,CASSVTIDSNQPQHF
TRBJ2-7,TRBV19,CASKLQMTTYEQYF
TRBJ1-2,TRBV5-5,CASSLAGGLNYGYTF
TRBJ2-1,TRBV21-1,CASSPDRPSRNEQFF
TRBJ2-7,TRBV5-1,CASSSWTGAYEQYF
TRBJ2-3,TRBV5-1,CASIGLAGADTQYF
TRBJ1-2,TRBV15,CATSRGTGYGYTF
TRBJ2-1,TRBV11-3,CASSSSARGDTYNEQFF
TRBJ1-1,TRBV10-2,CASRSGQEHTEAFF